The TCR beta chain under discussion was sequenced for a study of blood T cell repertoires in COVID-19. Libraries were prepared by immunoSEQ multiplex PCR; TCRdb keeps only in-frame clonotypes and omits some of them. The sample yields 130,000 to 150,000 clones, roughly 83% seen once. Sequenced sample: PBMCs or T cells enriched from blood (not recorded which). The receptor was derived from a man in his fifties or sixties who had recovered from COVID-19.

The CDR3 sequence: CASSPAGPSSGDQTQYF. In DNA form, the CDR3 reads TGTGCCAGCAGCCCAGCGGGTCCCTCTAGCGGGGACCAGACCCAGTACTTC. The genes are TRBV11-3 and TRBJ2-5, with TRBD2 matching over 9 bases. CDR1 is SGHNT, CDR2 YENEEA, per germline. CDR3 length: 17 residues. After removal of 5 bases from V and 6 bases from J, the junction contained 16 bases not matched to a gene.